Listed here is a single TCR beta chain. In its sample, this clone was seen once. It lacks a known antigen. No base qualities exist here, and no much larger clone lies one base off it. To sequence the TCRbeta CDR3 region, genomic DNA was isolated from the sorted cells. TCRbeta CDR3 regions were sequenced using the immunoSEQ Assay. This is the immuneACCESS table as TCRdb keeps it, with only in-frame sequences that have V and J called. A part of the clones is gone; compared with another copy, unresolved V genes explain less than half, and the rest is unexplained. For this sample the table gives over 30,000 clones, of which about four fifths were detected only once. The top ten constitute about 1.7% of the sample. Counted from cysteine to phenylalanine, this CDR3 has 15 amino acids. Only the CDR3 part of the read is kept: 45 bases, read in frame from the first base. V has 6 bases trimmed and J has 2 bases trimmed; junction bases matching no gene number 4. Reading the germline V gene gives CDR1 SNHLY and CDR2 FYNNEI.

This entry is derived from a study of OX40 agonist ivuxolimab in advanced cancers. Regarding the complete study: Ivuxolimab, which targeted the costimulatory receptor OX40 (CD134), was an agonistic, fully human IgG2 monoclonal antibody. Intravenous ivuxolimab was administered to patients every 2 weeks at six dose levels: 0.01, 0.1, 0.3, 1.5, 3 and 10 mg/kg. Of the approximately 54 patients in dose escalation, 19 had hepatocellular carcinoma, roughly 15 had melanoma, 9 had renal cell carcinoma and 9 had head and neck cancer. In the dose-escalation cohort, around four fifths of patients were male, and the mean age was approximately 60 years with a range of roughly 20 to 79. Prior anti-PD-1, anti-PD-L1 or anti-CTLA-4 therapy was permitted, and less than 45% of dose-escalation patients had received checkpoint inhibitors. Partial responses were achieved by three dose-escalation patients, of whom one had hepatocellular carcinoma and two had cutaneous melanoma. Peripheral TCRbeta sequencing aimed to test whether ivuxolimab altered TCR sequence diversity and caused clonal T-cell expansion. The monotherapy dose-escalation portion (N ≈ 55 patients) of the phase I ivuxolimab trial is reported in the paper. General study outcomes and caveats: Antigen specificity was not determined for the clonally expanded peripheral T cells. At doses of 0.1 to 3.0 mg/kg, clonal expansion of both CD4+ and CD8+ T cells in blood was seen between baseline and week 6. In partial responders in the 0.1-3.0 mg/kg groups, normalized peripheral clonal expansion was found to be among the lowest, especially among CD8+ T cells. After ivuxolimab, expanded clones were on average more numerous among CD8+ T cells than among CD4+ T cells. Low levels of normalized T-cell clonal expansion were also seen in some patients who did not respond.

The trial excluded patients who had a history of autoimmune disease or who were on systemic immunosuppression. Peripheral blood for TCR sequencing was collected from all dose cohorts at baseline, on cycle 4 day 1, and on cycle 7 day 1. The samples were taken from a phase I, first-in-human, multicenter, open-label dose-escalation trial of ivuxolimab. Adults with locally advanced or metastatic melanoma, renal cell carcinoma, hepatocellular carcinoma or head and neck squamous cell carcinoma were enrolled in the trial. Before TCR sequencing, CD4+ and CD8+ T cells were separately sorted from peripheral blood.

The source of this sequence is an adult with an advanced solid tumor such as melanoma, head and neck, liver or kidney cancer. The starting material was CD4+ or CD8+ T cells sorted from blood, obtained in a trial of the OX40 agonist ivuxolimab. The sequence links TRBV2 to TRBJ1-2; TRBD1 lines up with 12 middle nucleotides. CDR3 sequence: CASRAGTGGNYGYTF. The DNA sequence reads TGTGCCAGCAGAGCCGGGACAGGGGGCAACTATGGCTACACCTTC.